This T cell receptor (beta chain) was identified in a study of cytomegalovirus exposure and HLA in healthy donors (TCRdb year 2017). Study-level background: According to an earlier analysis of around 600 of the donors, some 180 million T cells yielded 90 million to 140 million unique TCR beta sequences and about 300 Gb of sequence data. An early release covering roughly 640 HLA-typed donors comprised roughly 300 gigabases of sequencing data and some 79 million unique TCR sequences. An earlier analysis of nearly 600 of the donors applied high-throughput TCR beta sequencing to assess whether each TCR beta V gene segment acted as functional or pseudogenic. In the later analysis, no new phenotypic data were used to find candidate immune exposures; instead, reliance was placed on TCR beta sequences and their occurrence across donors. A later analysis re-analyzed previously published TCR beta repertoires from 666 donors and added high-resolution HLA genotyping to study TCR occurrence patterns. The study profiled the T cell repertoires of under 850 subjects by immunosequencing and related them to cytomegalovirus serostatus. The aim of the study was to test whether cataloging public T cell receptors could identify signatures of past pathogen exposure. Among the roughly 400 genotyped donors, around 79% belonged to the genetic ancestry cluster associated with self-reported Caucasian donors. HLA typing included class I and class II loci at four-digit resolution. Alongside the repertoire data, information on donor age, sex, ethnicity and CMV serostatus was compiled. Typing coverage differed by locus: A, B, C, DRB1 and DQB1 were typed in about 629-630 donors, DQA1 in 500 to 550, DPA1 in roughly 590, and DPB1 in 472. A later genetic analysis took genome-wide SNP genotypes for 398 of the 666 donors and used that subset as a discovery cohort. In addition to the first cohort of approximately 650 subjects, a separate validation cohort of approximately 130 different subjects was used. Four or five DR-DQ haplotypes were handled as single units for association and clustering, since linkage in the cohort was strong. To predict cytomegalovirus infection status, the study brought together high-throughput TCR immunosequencing, statistical association of individual TCRs with disease status, and machine learning. All discovery cohort repertoires had been generated on a single sequencing platform. Among 398 genotyped donors of the cohort, an average of around 250,000 unique TCR beta nucleotide sequences was sequenced per donor, of which 15% to 20% were non-productive.

The receptor library was made with the immunoSEQ multiplex PCR assay. For the multiplex PCR, a mixture combining 60 forward primers for TCR Vbeta segments and 13 reverse primers for TCR Jbeta segments was used. A multiplex PCR assay on genomic DNA amplified the CDR3 region of rearranged TCR beta genes. The Illumina HiSeq System was used to sequence the amplified TCR beta libraries as 87-base-pair reads. The authors' analysis ran thus. A later analysis counted tens of millions of unique TCR beta chains across the 700 or so repertoires, and around 9.9 million of these chains were shared by at least two donors. Raw reads were error-corrected and collapsed into unique sequences by a nearest-neighbor algorithm in which closely related sequences were merged to remove PCR and sequencing errors. V, D and J gene segments were assigned by aligning CDR3 sequences to IMGT reference sequences. For a sequence to be retained, a match of at least six nucleotides was required to both a V gene segment and a J gene segment. A rearrangement was called productive if the CDR3 had no stop codons and remained in frame with V and J, and every other rearrangement was called non-productive. CDR3 was defined by IMGT convention, running from the second conserved V-encoded cysteine to the conserved J-encoded phenylalanine. The earlier analysis of some 540 of the donors excluded any sequence lacking an unambiguous match to a single V gene segment. In an earlier analysis of approximately 590 of the donors, a V segment was called functional when productive rearrangements were above 56.7%, and segregating when the standard deviation between donors exceeded 5%. To diagnose cytomegalovirus status from the catalog of TCR beta chain sequences, a statistical classification framework was built. In a later analysis, TCR nucleotide sequences were compared against IMGT/GENE-DB human TR gene sequences so that V and J genes could be assigned. Using the TCRdist pipeline, a later analysis assigned CDR3 sequences along with most-parsimonious VDJ recombination scenarios. In a later analysis, each TCR beta chain was defined by its CDR3 amino acid sequence together with its V-gene family, and reads lacking a unique V-gene family were excluded. As a way to deal with suspected cross-contamination and a sequencing artifact, a later analysis dropped hundreds of nucleotide sequences that were highly shared and had low generation probability. A later analysis calculated a clonal expansion index for each public chain from normalized within-repertoire ranks of inferred template counts. A later analysis computed generation probabilities with a VDJ recombination model fitted to out-of-frame rearrangements, and checked the results against IGoR. In a later analysis, TCR-TCR, TCR-HLA and TCR-CMV co-occurrence was scored with hypergeometric tests, and a repertoire-size bias correction was applied to TCR pairs. A later analysis estimated false discovery rates by permuting HLA or CMV assignments 20 times. In a later analysis, co-occurring TCRs were grouped using DBSCAN, with TCRdist sequence similarity added in when clustering inside HLA-allele-positive subsets. Co-occurrence clustering excluded repertoires with fewer than 30,000 or more than 120,000 public chains, plus five with anomalous nucleotide sharing. TCRdb obtained this table from immuneACCESS and retained in-frame rearrangements with V and J assigned. These tables miss some clones; where compared with another copy, unresolved V genes account for less than half of the shortfall, and the remainder is unexplained. The V and J calls and the clone size are those of that table, but D and trimming were determined from the DNA. This sample holds about 140,000 clones; roughly four fifths were observed only once. Of the sample, approximately 8.1% is held by the ten largest clones.

In total, about 650 healthy bone marrow donors made up the cohort. At the time of sampling, all cohort members were nominally healthy, though unrecorded immune exposures were likely present. The donor was CMV seropositive and was included in the group of some 290 seropositive cohort members. A peripheral blood sample was provided by each donor, and peripheral blood mononuclear cells were used for TCR beta sequencing. The Qiagen DNeasy Blood Extraction Kit was used to extract genomic DNA from the blood cell samples. Study-wide findings and limitations: In a later genetic analysis, fewer N-insertions in productive TCRs were reported among donors in an Asian-associated ancestry cluster than the roughly 700-donor mean. Some IMGT-functional V segments, including TRBV6-2 and TRBV6-3, could not be told apart with the 87-base-pair reads, so those segments were excluded. A further reported finding was that TCR beta sequences accurately predicted the HLA-A and HLA-B alleles for most subjects in the first cohort. In a later analysis, most CMV-associated TCR beta chains were found to appear HLA-restricted, with HLA associations seemingly driven largely by CMV exposure. V-gene and J-gene trimming of TCR beta chains was associated with a missense DCLRE1C variant in a later genetic analysis, and the association was replicated in an independent cohort. While some public TCRs were present in many individuals, most TCR sequences turned up only very rarely across donors. In a later analysis, several top co-occurrence clusters were reported to appear linked to parvovirus B19, influenza, CMV and Epstein-Barr virus. Specific HLA alleles were associated with 16,951 TCR beta sequences at a false discovery rate of 0.05 in a later analysis. It was suggested by the authors that the approach could potentially be generalized to other disease states and immunological phenotypes. Linkage disequilibrium might explain the correlated functional status among segregating V segments, but an unknown experimental factor could not be ruled out. A group of highly shared sequence variants was considered likely to be a technical artifact of the sequencing pipeline. A later analysis found that TCR association rates varied across HLA loci, with DRB1 alleles showing the most associated TCRs and HLA-C alleles the fewest. In vitro tests confirmed that a few of the cytomegalovirus-associated TCR beta chains recognize cytomegalovirus antigens. For the cohort, immune exposure information was limited to CMV serostatus. Because some donors lacked HLA typing at each locus, the association tests relied only on the typed subset. Because counts were too low, some 17 rarely observed V segments, including chromosome 9 orphons, were excluded from the earlier analysis of about 500 of the donors. When HLA alleles, especially DR and DQ, strongly co-occurred, TCR associations were difficult to assign to individual alleles. In this cohort, only TCR beta chains were sequenced, and detectable features were limited by the absence of alpha or paired-chain data. Compared with equally common non-associated chains, HLA-associated TCR beta chains in a later analysis were more clonally expanded and had lower generation probabilities. In an earlier analysis of over 550 of the donors, most TCR beta V segments were observed in productive rearrangements about 90% or about 30% of the time, broadly matching IMGT annotations. Roughly uniform sequencing depth across donors was assumed in presence/absence analyses, although this assumption may not hold. Cytomegalovirus status was reported to be diagnosed by the classifier with high specificity and sensitivity in both the original and validation cohorts. A total of 164 TCR beta chains were listed by the study as associated with cytomegalovirus.

A distance of 14 bases separates the germline ends of V and J, which lose 7 bases and 0 bases respectively. Taken from the germline V gene, the CDR1 and CDR2 loops are SGDLS and YYNGEE. The CDR3, from cysteine to phenylalanine, totals 15 residues. The kept DNA is CDR3 alone, 45 bases in frame from the first base. Regarding this clone: Which antigen it targets is not known. One base away there is no much larger clone; base qualities are not given.

This sequence originates from a woman aged 45 to 65 in good health and CMV-seropositive. This sequence uses TRBV9 and TRBJ2-1; the D segment could be TRBD1, given 5 matching bases. The source material was PBMCs. The nucleotide sequence reads TGTGCCAGCGGGGCTCCATCCCACTCCTACAATGAGCAGTTCTTC. It codes for CASGAPSHSYNEQFF.